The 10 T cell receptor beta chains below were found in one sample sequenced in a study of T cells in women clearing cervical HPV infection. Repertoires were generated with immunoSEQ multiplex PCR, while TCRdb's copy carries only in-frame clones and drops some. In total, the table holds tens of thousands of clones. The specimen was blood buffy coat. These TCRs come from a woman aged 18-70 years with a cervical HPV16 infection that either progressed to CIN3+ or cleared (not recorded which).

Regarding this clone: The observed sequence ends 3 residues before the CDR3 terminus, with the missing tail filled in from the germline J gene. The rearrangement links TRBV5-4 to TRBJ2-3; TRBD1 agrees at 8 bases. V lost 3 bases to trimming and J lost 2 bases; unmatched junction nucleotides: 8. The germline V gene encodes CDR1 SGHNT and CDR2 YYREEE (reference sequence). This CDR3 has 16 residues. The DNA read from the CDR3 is TGTGCCAGCAGCTCCCAGACAGGGGACCCCACAGATACG. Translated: CASSSQTGDPTDT. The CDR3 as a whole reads CASSSQTGDPTDTQYF.

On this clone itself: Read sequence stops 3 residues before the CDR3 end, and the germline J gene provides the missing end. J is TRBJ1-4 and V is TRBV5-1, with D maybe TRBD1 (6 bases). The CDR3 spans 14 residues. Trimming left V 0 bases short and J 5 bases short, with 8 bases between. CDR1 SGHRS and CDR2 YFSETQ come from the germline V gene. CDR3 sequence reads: CASSLGQANEKLFF. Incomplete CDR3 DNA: TGCGCCAGCAGCTTGGGACAGGCAAATGAAAAA. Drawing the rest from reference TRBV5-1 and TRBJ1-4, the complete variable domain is KAGVTQTPRYLIKTRGQQVTLSCSPISGHRSVSWYQQTPGQGLQFLFEYFSETQRNKGNFPGRFSGRQFSNSRSEMNVSTLELGDSALYLCASSLGQANEKLFFGSGTQLSVL.

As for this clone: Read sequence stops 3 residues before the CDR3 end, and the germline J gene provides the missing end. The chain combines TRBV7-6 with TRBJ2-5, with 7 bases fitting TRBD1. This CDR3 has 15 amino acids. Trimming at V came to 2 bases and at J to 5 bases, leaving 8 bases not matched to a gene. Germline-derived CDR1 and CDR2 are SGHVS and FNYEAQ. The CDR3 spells CASSLRDRDGETQYF. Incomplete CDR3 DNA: TGTGCCAGCAGCTTACGAGACAGGGATGGGGAGACC.

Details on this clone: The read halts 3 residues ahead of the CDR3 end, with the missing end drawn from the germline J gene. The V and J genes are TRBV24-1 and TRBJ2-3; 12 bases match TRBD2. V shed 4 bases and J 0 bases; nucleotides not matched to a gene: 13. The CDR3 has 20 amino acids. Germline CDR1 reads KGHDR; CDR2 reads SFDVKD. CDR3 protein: CATSDPGGLAGGSSTDTQYF. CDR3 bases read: TGTGCCACCAGTGACCCTGGAGGGCTAGCGGGAGGGTCTAGCACAGATACG.

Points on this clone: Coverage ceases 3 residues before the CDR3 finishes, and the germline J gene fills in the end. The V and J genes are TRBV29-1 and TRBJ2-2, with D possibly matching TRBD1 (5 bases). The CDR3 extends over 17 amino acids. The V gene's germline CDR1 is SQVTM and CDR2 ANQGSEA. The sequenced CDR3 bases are TGCAGCGTTGAAGATTTAGAATACCACTCTGGGGCCAACGTG. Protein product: CSVEDLEYHSGANV. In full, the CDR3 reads CSVEDLEYHSGANVLFF.

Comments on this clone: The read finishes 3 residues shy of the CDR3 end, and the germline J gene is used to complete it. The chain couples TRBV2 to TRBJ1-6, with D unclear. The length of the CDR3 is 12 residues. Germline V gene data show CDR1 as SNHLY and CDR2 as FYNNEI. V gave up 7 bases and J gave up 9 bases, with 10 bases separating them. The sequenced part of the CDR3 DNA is TGTGCCAGCATAAGTCCCGGTTCACCC. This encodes CASISPGSP. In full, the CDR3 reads CASISPGSPLHF.

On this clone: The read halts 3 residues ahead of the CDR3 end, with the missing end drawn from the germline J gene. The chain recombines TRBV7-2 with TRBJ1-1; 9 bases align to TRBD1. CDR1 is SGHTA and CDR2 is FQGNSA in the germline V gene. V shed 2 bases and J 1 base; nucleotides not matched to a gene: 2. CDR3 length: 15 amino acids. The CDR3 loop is CASSLTQGANTEAFF. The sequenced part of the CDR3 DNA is TGTGCCAGCAGCTTAACACAGGGGGCGAACACTGAA.

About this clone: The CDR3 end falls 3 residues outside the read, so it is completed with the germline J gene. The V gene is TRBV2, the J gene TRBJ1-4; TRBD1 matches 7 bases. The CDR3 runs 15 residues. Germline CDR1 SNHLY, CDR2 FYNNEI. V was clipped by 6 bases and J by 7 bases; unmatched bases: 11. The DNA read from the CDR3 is TGTGCCAGCAGCGAGACAGGGAGGCGTCGTGAAAAA. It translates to CASSETGRRREK. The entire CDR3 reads CASSETGRRREKLFF.

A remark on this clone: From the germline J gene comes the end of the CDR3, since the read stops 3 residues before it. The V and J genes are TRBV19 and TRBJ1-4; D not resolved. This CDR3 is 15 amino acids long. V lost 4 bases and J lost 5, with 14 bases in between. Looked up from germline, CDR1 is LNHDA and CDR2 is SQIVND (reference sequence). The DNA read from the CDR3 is TGTGCCAGTAGTACGGCGACACGTTGGAATGAAAAA. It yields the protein CASSTATRWNEK. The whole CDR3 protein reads CASSTATRWNEKLFF.

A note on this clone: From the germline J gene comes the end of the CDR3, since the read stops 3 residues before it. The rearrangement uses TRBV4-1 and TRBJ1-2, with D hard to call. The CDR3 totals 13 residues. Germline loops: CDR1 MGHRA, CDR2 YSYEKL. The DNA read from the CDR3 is TGCGCCAGCAGCCAAGATGCGGTGCCCGGC. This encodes CASSQDAVPG. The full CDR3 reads CASSQDAVPGYTF.